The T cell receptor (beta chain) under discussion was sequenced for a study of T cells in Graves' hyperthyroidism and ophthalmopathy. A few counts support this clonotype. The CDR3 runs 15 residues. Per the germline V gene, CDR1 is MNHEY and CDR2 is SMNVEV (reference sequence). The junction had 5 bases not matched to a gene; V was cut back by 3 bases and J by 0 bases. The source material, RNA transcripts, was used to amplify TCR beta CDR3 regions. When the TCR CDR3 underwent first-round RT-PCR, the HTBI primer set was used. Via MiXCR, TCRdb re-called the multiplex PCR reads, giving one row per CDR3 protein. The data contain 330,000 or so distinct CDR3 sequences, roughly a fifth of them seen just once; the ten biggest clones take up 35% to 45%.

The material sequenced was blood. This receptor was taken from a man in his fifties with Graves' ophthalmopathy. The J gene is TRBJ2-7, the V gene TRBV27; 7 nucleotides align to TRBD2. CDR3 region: CASSLQGGHSYEQYF. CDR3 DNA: TGTGCCAGCAGTTTGCAGGGAGGGCACTCCTACGAGCAGTACTTC.